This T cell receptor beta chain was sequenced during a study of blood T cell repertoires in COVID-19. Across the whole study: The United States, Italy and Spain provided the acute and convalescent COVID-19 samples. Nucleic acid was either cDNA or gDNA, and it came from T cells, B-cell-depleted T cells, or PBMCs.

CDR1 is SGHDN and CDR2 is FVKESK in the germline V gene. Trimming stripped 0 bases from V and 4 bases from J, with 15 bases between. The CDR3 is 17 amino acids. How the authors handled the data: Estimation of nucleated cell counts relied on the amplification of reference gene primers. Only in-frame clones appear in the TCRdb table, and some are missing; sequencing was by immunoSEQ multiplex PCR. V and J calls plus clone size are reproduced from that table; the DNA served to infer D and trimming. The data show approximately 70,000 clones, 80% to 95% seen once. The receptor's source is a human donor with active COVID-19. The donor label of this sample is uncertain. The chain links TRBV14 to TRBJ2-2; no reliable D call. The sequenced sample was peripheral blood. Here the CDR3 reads CASSQEGLRAPTGELFF. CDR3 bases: TGTGCCAGCAGCCAAGAGGGCCTAAGAGCCCCCACCGGGGAGCTGTTTTTT.